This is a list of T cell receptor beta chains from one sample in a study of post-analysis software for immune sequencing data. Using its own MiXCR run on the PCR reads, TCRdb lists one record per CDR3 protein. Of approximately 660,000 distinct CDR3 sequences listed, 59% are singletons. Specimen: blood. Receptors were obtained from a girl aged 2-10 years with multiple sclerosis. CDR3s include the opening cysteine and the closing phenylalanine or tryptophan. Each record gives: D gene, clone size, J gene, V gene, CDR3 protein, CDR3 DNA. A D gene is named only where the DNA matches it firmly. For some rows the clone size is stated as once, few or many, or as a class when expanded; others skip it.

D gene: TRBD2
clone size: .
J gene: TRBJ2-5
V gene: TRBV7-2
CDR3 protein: CASSLGGSGKETQYF
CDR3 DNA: TGTGCCAGCAGCTTAGGTGGTAGCGGGAAAGAGACCCAGTACTTC

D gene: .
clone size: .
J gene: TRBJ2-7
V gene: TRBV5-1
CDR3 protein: CASSSQQYF
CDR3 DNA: TGCGCCAGCAGCTCTCAGCAGTACTTC

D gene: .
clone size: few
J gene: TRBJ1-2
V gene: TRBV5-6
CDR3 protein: CASSLGENYGYTF
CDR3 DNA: TGTGCCAGCAGTTTAGGGGAGAACTATGGCTACACCTTC

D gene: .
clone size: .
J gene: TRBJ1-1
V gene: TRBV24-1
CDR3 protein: CATSDSGNTEAFF
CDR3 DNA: TGTGCCACCAGTGATTCTGGGAACACTGAAGCTTTCTTT

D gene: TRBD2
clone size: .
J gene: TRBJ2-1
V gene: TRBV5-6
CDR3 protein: CASSPLGGERENEQFF
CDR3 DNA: TGTGCCAGCAGCCCACTGGGGGGGGAGAGAGAGAATGAGCAGTTCTTC

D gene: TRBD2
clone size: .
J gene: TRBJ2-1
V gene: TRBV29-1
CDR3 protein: CSGGLAVNNEQFF
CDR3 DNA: TGCAGCGGGGGACTAGCGGTTAACAATGAGCAGTTCTTC

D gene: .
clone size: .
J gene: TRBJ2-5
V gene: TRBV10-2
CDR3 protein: CASSDVARRETQYF
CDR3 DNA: TGCGCCAGCAGTGACGTCGCCCGCCGGGAGACCCAGTACTTC

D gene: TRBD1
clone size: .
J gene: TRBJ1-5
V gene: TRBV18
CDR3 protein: CASSPPGQGYQPQHF
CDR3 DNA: TGTGCCAGCTCACCACCGGGACAGGGCTATCAGCCCCAGCATTTT

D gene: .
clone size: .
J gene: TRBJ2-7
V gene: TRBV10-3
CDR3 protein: CAISESDPGLENEQYF
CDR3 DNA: TGTGCCATCAGTGAGTCGGACCCGGGGCTAGAGAACGAGCAGTACTTC

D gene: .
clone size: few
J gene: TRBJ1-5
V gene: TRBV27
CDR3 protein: CATGQQGFNQPQHF
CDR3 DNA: TGTGCCACCGGACAACAGGGATTTAATCAGCCCCAGCATTTT

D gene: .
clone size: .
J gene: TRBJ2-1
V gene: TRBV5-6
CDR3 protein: CASSWVGDNEQFF
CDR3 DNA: TGTGCCAGCAGCTGGGTGGGTGACAATGAGCAGTTCTTC

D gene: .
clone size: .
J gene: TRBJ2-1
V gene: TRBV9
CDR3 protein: CASSVEAGAVQFF
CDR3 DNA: TGTGCCAGCAGCGTAGAAGCCGGAGCCGTGCAGTTCTTC

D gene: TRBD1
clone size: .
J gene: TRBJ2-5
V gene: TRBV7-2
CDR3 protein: CASSLAPRGPETQYF
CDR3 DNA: TGTGCCAGCAGCTTAGCGCCAAGGGGGCCGGAGACCCAGTACTTC

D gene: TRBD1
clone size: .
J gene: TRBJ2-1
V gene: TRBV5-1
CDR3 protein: CASSSIPGQGRWSSYNEQFF
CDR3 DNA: TGCGCCAGCAGCTCGATTCCGGGACAGGGCCGGTGGAGCTCCTACAATGAGCAGTTCTTC

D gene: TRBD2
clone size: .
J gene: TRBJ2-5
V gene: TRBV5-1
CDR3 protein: CASSFTSGRETQYF
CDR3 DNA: TGCGCCAGCAGCTTTACTAGCGGGAGAGAGACCCAGTACTTC

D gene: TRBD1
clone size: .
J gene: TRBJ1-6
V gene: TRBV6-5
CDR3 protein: CASSYSTGYNSPLHF
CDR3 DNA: TGTGCCAGCAGTTACTCGACAGGGTATAATTCACCCCTCCACTTT

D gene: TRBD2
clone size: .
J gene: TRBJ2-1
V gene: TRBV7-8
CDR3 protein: CASSLRAGRDPRYNEQFF
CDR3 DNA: TGTGCCAGCAGCTTAAGGGCGGGGAGGGACCCCAGGTACAATGAGCAGTTCTTC

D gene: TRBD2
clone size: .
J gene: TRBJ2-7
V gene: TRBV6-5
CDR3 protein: CATTTSTSPYEQYF
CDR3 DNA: TGTGCCACAACGACGTCGACTAGCCCTTACGAGCAGTACTTC

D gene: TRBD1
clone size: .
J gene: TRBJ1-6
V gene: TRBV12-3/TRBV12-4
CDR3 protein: CASSWGQGGNSPPHF
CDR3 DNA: TGTGCCAGCAGTTGGGGACAGGGCGGGAATTCACCCCCCCACTTT

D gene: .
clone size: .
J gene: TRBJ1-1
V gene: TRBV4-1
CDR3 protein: CASSQVLQGSTEAFF
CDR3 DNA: TGCGCCAGCAGCCAAGTACTCCAGGGTAGCACTGAAGCTTTCTTT

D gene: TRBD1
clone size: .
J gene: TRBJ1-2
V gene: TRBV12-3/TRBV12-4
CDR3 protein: CASSLPLQGAGGYTF
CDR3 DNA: TGTGCCAGCAGCTTACCCCTACAGGGGGCAGGTGGCTACACCTTC

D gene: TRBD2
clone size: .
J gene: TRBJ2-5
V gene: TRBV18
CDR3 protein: CASSPLPAGQETQYF
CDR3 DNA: TGTGCCAGCTCACCACTCCCAGCGGGGCAAGAGACCCAGTACTTC

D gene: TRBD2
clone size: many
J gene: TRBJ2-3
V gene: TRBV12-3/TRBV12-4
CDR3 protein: CASSPQLAGISTDTQYF
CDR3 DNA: TGTGCCAGCAGTCCCCAACTAGCGGGTATTAGCACAGATACGCAGTATTTT

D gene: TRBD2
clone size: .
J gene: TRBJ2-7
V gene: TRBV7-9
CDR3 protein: CASSPPGLAGVTHEQYF
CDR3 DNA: TGTGCCAGCAGCCCCCCGGGACTAGCGGGAGTAACCCACGAGCAGTACTTC

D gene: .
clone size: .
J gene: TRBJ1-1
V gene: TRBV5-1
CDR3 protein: CASKPGGANPEAFF
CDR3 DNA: TGCGCCAGCAAGCCGGGGGGGGCTAACCCCGAAGCTTTCTTT

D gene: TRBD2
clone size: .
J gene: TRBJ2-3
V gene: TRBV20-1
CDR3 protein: CSAKGTSGYTDTQYF
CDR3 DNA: TGCAGTGCTAAAGGGACTAGCGGATACACAGATACGCAGTATTTT

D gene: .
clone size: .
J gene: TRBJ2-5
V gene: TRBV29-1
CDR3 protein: CSVSMSPETQYF
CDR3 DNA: TGCAGCGTCTCCATGTCCCCGGAGACCCAGTACTTC

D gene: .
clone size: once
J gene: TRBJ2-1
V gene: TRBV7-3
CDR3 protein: CASSLTAPGYEQFF
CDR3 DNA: TGTGCCAGCAGCTTAACGGCCCCGGGCTATGAGCAGTTCTTC

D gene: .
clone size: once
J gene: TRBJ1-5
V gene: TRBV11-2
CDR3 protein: CASSLDVGGYQPQHF
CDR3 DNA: TGTGCCAGCAGCTTAGATGTCGGCGGCTATCAGCCCCAGCATTTT

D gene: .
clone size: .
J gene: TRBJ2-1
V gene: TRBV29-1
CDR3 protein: CSVEDGTSEFF
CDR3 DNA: TGCAGCGTTGAAGATGGGACATCCGAGTTCTTC

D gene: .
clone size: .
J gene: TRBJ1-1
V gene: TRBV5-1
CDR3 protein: CASSWDGREAFF
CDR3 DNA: TGCGCCAGCAGCTGGGACGGTCGGGAAGCTTTCTTT

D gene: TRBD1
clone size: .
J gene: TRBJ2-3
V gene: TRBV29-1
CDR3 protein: CSGGQGDTQYF
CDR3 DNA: TGCAGCGGGGGACAGGGCGATACGCAGTATTTT

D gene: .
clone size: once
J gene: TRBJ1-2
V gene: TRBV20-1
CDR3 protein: CSARGYLPYGYTF
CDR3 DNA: TGCAGTGCTAGAGGCTATTTGCCCTATGGCTACACCTTC

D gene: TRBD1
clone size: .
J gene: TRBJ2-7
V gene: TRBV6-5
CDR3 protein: CASSYGRDRGFEQYF
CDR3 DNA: TGTGCCAGCAGTTACGGACGGGACAGGGGGTTCGAGCAGTACTTC

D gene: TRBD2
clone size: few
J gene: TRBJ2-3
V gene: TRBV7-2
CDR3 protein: CASSLKAGGTDTQYF
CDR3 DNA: TGTGCCAGCAGTTTAAAGGCGGGAGGGACAGATACGCAGTATTTT

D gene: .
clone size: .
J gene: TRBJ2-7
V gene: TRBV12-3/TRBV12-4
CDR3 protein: CASRPGVGPYEQYF
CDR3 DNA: TGTGCCAGCAGGCCGGGCGTGGGGCCCTACGAGCAGTACTTC

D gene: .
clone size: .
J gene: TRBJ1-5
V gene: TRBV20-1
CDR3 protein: CSAREETSRNQPQHF
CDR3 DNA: TGCAGTGCTAGAGAGGAGACGAGTCGCAATCAGCCCCAGCATTTT

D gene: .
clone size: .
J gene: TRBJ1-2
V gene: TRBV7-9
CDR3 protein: CASSLIADGYTF
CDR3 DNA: TGTGCCAGCAGCTTAATCGCGGACGGCTACACCTTC

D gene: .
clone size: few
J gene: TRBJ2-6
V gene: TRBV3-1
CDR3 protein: CASSQRSGANVLTF
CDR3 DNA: TGTGCCAGCAGCCAACGCTCTGGGGCCAACGTCCTGACTTTC

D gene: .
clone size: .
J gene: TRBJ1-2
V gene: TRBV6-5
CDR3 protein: CASSYSRFSSGYTF
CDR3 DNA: TGTGCCAGCAGTTACTCCAGATTCTCGTCCGGCTACACCTTC

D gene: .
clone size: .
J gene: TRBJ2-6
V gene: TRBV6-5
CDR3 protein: CASGSVSGANVLTF
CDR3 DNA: TGTGCCAGCGGTTCGGTTTCTGGGGCCAACGTCCTGACTTTC

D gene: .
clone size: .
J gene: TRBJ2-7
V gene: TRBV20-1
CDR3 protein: CSALPRADNYEQYF
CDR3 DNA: TGCAGTGCGCTCCCCCGGGCAGACAACTACGAGCAGTACTTC

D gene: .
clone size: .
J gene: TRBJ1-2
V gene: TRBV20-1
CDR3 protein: CSARETGRIYGYTF
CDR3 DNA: TGCAGTGCTAGAGAGACCGGACGGATCTATGGCTACACCTTC

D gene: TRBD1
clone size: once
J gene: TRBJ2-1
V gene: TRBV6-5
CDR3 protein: CASSYRGQGVSWDEQFF
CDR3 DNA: TGTGCCAGCAGTTACCGGGGCCAGGGGGTATCCTGGGATGAGCAGTTCTTC

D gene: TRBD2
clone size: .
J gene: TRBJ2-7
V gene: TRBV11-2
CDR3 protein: CASSYFSRLAGETYEQYF
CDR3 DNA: TGTGCCAGCAGCTACTTTTCCAGACTAGCGGGAGAAACTTACGAGCAGTACTTC

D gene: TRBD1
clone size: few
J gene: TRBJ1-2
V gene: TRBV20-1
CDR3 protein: CSAKQGYYGYTF
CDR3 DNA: TGCAGTGCCAAACAGGGGTACTATGGCTACACCTTC

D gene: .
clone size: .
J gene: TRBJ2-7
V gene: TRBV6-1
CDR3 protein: CASSQWDISYEQYF
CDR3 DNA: TGTGCCAGCAGTCAATGGGACATCTCCTACGAGCAGTACTTC

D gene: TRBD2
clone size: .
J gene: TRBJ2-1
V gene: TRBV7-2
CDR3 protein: CASTVRGGPDEQFF
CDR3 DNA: TGTGCCAGCACCGTACGGGGGGGGCCGGATGAGCAGTTCTTC

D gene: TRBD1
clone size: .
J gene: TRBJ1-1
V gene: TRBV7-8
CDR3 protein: CASSLDSEGAQTEAFF
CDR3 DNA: TGTGCCAGCAGCTTAGATTCGGAGGGGGCGCAAACTGAAGCTTTCTTT

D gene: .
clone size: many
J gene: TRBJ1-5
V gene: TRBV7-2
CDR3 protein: CASSLAGGNQPQHF
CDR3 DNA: TGTGCCAGCAGCCTCGCGGGTGGGAATCAGCCCCAGCATTTT